The clone carrying this T cell receptor beta chain was detected a few times. Its target is unknown. Germline loops: CDR1 SGHRS, CDR2 YFSETQ. V was shortened by 1 base and J by 2 bases, with 15 bases between the two germline ends. The CDR3 runs 16 residues. The authors ran a second PCR of about 6 to 12 cycles using a sample-barcoded 5' primer and a J-beta primer mix. Each CDR3 protein gets one entry after TCRdb re-called the 5' RACE reads with MiXCR. The data show about 1.4 million distinct CDR3 sequences, with approximately 59% seen just once and 6.5% to 8.5% held by the top ten. This entry comes from a study of blood T cells in healthy people across ages. A minimum of 7 million PBMCs was isolated per sample. Broader study findings: Shifts in expanded clonotypes may have been confounded by donor CMV status, which was unknown.

What was sequenced was blood. The clonotype originates from a man aged 18 to 35 in good health. The V and J genes are TRBV5-1 and TRBJ2-5; D remains ambiguous. CDR3 in amino acids: CASSLSPDHGQETQYF. In DNA form, the CDR3 reads TGCGCCAGCAGCTTGTCGCCAGACCACGGACAAGAGACCCAGTACTTC.